This TCR beta chain appears in the sequencing data of a study of Ad26.COV2.S vaccination and SARS-CoV-2 variants. Background on the study: The donor participated in the COV1001 trial, in its Ad26.COV2.S arm. Each vaccinee took Ad26.COV2.S intramuscularly, once or twice 56 days apart.

Here immunoSEQ multiplex PCR was the method, and the copy in TCRdb shows in-frame clones only, minus some. The sample includes 440,000 or so clones, about 90% of them seen just once. This sample's treatment: over 15 received Ad26.COV2.S at low or high dose, single or two shots; 5 received placebo; per-sample allocation not given. Day 63 following the first vaccine or placebo injection was when the samples were taken. With respect to this clone: Its antigen is unidentified.

Points from the study as a whole: Vaccine recipients posted higher spike-specific TCR breadth than their placebo counterparts. An underestimation of total T cell responses may have resulted from the TCR breadth and depth analyses.

The sequence derives from a person aged 18-65 years who received the Ad26.COV2.S COVID-19 vaccine or a placebo. Sequencing used peripheral blood, obtained in a trial of Ad26.COV2.S vaccine versus placebo.

CDR3 in DNA: TGTGCCAGCAGTTACGTGGGAGCCCACAATGAGCAGTTCTTC. It translates to CASSYVGAHNEQFF. The chain recombines TRBV6-5 with TRBJ2-1; D is possibly TRBD2 (5 bases). The V gene lost 2 bases and the J gene lost 5 bases, with 10 bases spanning the gap. From germline, CDR1 is MNHEY and CDR2 SVGAGI. The CDR3 is 14 amino acids.